Reported below is one T cell receptor (beta chain). Its antigen is still unknown. This specimen belongs to a study of cytomegalovirus exposure and HLA in healthy donors. Across the study: A prior study identified approximately 120 million unique TCR beta sequences from about 179 million T cells. Of the donors genotyped, some 400 in all, 75% to 90% fell in the Caucasian-associated ancestry cluster.

Germline V gives CDR1 SGHRS, CDR2 YFSETQ. The CDR3 is made up of 16 amino acids. V gave up 3 bases and J gave up 4 bases, with 19 bases separating them. Vbeta (60) and Jbeta (13) primers were used in the PCR. TCRdb keeps only in-frame clones here, not all; method: immunoSEQ multiplex PCR. The sample includes around 150,000 clones, 82% of them seen just once. Broader study findings: In a later analysis, compared with equally common non-associated chains, HLA-associated beta chains were more expanded. Researchers reported in a later analysis that a missense DCLRE1C variant was tied to TCR beta V- and J-gene trimming.

The rearrangement links TRBV5-1 to TRBJ2-5; D possibly corresponds to TRBD2 (5 bases). The sequencing input was PBMCs. The clonotype comes from a girl aged 2 to 9 in good health and CMV-seropositive. This CDR3 reads CASSSYYRLRVETQYF. The CDR3, as DNA: TGCGCCAGCAGCTCTTACTACCGCCTGAGGGTAGAGACCCAGTACTTC. Drawing the rest from reference TRBV5-1 and TRBJ2-5, the complete variable domain is KAGVTQTPRYLIKTRGQQVTLSCSPISGHRSVSWYQQTPGQGLQFLFEYFSETQRNKGNFPGRFSGRQFSNSRSEMNVSTLELGDSALYLCASSSYYRLRVETQYFGPGTRLLVL.